The present TCR beta chain was sequenced within a study of beta chain features in type 1 diabetes. Sorting produced populations that all topped 98% purity. Overall study findings and caveats: There was no resolution here of whether HLA type influences TCRB rearrangement. Sampled from patients, naive, central memory and Treg TCRB repertoires appeared more similar than those sampled from healthy donors. A pattern of fewer insertions and more deletions at VDJ junctions was seen in type 1 diabetes patients.

Germline lookup yields CDR1 SNHLY and CDR2 FYNNEI. The CDR3 totals 11 residues. Trimming removed 5 bases from V and 7 bases from J, with 6 bases in between. This clone was counted a few times. Its antigen is not known. As every portion of the isolated RNA was reverse transcribed, the sequencing read expressed TCRB transcripts. The data were produced by immunoSEQ multiplex PCR, yet TCRdb's version contains in-frame clones alone and is incomplete. The sample includes about 930,000 clones, about a sixth of them seen just once. Sample: naive CD4+ T cells from blood. The chain employs TRBV2 and TRBJ2-1; D remains unclear. The receptor comes from a woman aged 18-29 years in good health. Written as DNA, the CDR3 is TGTGCCAGCAGTTGGCTAAATGAGCAGTTCTTC. Protein product: CASSWLNEQFF.